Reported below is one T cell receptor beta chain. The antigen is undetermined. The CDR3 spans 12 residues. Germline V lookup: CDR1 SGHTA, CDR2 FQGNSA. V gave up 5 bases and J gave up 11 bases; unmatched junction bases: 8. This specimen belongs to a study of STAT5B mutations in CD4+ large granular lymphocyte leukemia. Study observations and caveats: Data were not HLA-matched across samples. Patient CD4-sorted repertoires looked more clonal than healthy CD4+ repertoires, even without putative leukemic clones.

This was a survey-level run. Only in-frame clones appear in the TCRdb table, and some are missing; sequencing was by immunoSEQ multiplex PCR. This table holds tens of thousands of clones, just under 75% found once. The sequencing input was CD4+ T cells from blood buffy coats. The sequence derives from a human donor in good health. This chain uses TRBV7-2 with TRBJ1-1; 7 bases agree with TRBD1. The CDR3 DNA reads TGTGCCAGCAGCCCACTCGGGACAGAGGCTTTCTTT. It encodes CASSPLGTEAFF. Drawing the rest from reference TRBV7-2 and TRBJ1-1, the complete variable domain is GAGVSQSPSNKVTEKGKDVELRCDPISGHTALYWYRQSLGQGLEFLIYFQGNSAPDKSGLPSDRFSAERTGGSVSTLTIQRTQQEDSAVYLCASSPLGTEAFFGQGTRLTVV.